The clone carrying this T cell receptor beta chain was seen at least ten times. UMIs and sample barcodes were carried by the TCR alpha and TCR beta cDNA libraries that 5'RACE produced using constant-segment primers. Each CDR3 protein gets one entry after TCRdb re-called the 5' RACE reads with MiXCR. The table lists 340,000 or so distinct CDR3 sequences, about an eighth of them singletons. This entry comes from a study of T-cell memory formation after mild COVID-19. Germline V gene lookup returns CDR1 SGHVS and CDR2 FNYEAQ. The CDR3 length is 16 residues. V was clipped by 2 bases and J by 0 bases; unmatched bases: 4.

The chain couples TRBV7-6 to TRBJ1-1; 9 bases are a match to TRBD1. The receptor was derived from a young man who had mild COVID-19 (a few samples of this study predate the infection). Cell type and time point are not known. Sequenced sample: PBMCs or a T cell subset sorted from them (not recorded which). CDR3 coding DNA: TGTGCCAGCAGCTTATATGACAGGGGGATGAACACTGAAGCTTTCTTT. Residues: CASSLYDRGMNTEAFF.